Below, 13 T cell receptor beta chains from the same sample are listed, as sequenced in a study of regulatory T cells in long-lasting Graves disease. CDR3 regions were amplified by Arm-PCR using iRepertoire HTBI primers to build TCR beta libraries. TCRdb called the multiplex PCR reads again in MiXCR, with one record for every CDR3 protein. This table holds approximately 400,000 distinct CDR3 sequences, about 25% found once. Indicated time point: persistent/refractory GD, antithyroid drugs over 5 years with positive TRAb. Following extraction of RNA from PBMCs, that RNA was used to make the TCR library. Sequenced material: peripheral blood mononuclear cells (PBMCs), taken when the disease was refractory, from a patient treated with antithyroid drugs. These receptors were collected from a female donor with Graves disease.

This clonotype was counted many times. CDR3 sequence reads: CASSDWGGGLETQYF. CDR3 nucleotides: TGTGCCAGCAGTGATTGGGGAGGGGGCCTTGAGACCCAGTACTTC. The rearrangement joins TRBV6-2 or TRBV6-3 to TRBJ2-5, with D perhaps given as TRBD1 or TRBD2 (7 bases each). V was pared by 5 bases and J by 5 bases, with 18 bases between. This CDR3 region has 15 residues. Germline V gives CDR1 MNHEY, CDR2 SVGEGT.

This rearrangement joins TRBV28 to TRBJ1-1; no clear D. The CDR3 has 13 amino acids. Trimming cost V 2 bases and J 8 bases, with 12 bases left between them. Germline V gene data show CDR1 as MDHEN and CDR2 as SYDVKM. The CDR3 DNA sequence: TGTGCCAGCAGTTTAAATTTTGAAAGGGAAGCTTTCTTT. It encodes CASSLNFEREAFF.

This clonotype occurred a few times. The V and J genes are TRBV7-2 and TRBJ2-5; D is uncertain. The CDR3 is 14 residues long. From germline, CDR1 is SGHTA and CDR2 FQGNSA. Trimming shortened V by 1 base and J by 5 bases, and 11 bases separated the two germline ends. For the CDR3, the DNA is TGTGCCAGCAGCTTAGGGGTGGTCGGGGAGACCCAGTACTTC. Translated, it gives CASSLGVVGETQYF.

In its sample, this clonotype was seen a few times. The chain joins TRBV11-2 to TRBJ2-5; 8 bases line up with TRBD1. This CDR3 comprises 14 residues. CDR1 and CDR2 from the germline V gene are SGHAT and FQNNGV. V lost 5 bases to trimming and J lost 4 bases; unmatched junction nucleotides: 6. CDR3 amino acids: CASSPQGAGETQYF. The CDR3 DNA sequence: TGTGCCAGCAGCCCGCAGGGGGCTGGAGAGACCCAGTACTTC.

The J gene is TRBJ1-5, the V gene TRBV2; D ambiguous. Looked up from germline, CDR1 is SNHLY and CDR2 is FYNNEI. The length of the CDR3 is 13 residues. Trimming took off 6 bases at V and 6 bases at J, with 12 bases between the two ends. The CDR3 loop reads CASSFEMSQPQHF. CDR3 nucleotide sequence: TGTGCCAGCAGCTTTGAAATGTCTCAGCCCCAGCATTTT.

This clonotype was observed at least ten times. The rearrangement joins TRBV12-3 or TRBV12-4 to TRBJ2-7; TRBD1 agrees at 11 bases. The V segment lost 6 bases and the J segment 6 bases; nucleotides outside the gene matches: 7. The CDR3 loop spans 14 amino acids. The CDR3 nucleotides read TGTGCCAGCAGGGGGACAGGGGGATTCGGCGAGCAGTACTTC. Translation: CASRGTGGFGEQYF.

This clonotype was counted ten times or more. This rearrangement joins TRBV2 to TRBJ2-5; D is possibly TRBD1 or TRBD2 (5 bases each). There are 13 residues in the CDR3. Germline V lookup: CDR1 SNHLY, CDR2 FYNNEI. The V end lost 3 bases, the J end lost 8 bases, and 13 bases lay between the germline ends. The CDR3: CASSEAPRGTQYF. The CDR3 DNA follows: TGTGCCAGCAGTGAGGCTCCGAGGGGAACCCAGTACTTC.

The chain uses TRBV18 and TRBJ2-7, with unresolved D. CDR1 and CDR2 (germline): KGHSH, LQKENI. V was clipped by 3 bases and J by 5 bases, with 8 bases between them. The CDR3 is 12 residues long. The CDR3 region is CASSPQRDEQYF. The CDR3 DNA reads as TGTGCCAGCTCACCCCAGCGCGACGAGCAGTACTTC. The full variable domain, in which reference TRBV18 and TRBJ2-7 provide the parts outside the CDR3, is NAGVMQNPRHLVRRRGQEARLRCSPMKGHSHVYWYRQLPEEGLKFMVYLQKENIIDESGMPKERFSAEFPKEGPSILRIQQVVRGDSAAYFCASSPQRDEQYFGPGTRLTVT.

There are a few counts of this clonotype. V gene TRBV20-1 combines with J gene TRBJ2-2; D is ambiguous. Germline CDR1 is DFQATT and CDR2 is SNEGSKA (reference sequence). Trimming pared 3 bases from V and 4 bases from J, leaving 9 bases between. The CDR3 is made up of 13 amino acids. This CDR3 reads CSASALGTGELFF. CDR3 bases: TGCAGTGCTAGCGCCCTTGGCACCGGGGAGCTGTTTTTT.

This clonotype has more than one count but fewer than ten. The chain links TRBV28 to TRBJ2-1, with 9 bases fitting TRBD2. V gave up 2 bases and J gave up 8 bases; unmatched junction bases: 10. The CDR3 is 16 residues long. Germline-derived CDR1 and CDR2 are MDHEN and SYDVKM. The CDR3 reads CASSLGISGSFHEQFF. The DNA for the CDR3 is TGTGCCAGCAGTTTAGGGATTAGCGGGAGTTTCCATGAGCAGTTCTTC.

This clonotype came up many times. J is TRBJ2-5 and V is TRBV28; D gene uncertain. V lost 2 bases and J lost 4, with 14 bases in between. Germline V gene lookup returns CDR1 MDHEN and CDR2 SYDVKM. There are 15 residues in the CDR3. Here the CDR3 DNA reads TGTGCCAGCAGTTTAGATACGCGGACGATAGAGACCCAGTACTTC. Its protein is CASSLDTRTIETQYF.

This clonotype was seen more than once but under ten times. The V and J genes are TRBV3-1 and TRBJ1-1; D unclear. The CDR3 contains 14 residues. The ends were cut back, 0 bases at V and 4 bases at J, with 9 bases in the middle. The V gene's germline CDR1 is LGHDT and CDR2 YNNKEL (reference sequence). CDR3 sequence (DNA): TGTGCCAGCAGCCAAGATGGGCGCTTCACTGAAGCTTTCTTT. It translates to CASSQDGRFTEAFF.

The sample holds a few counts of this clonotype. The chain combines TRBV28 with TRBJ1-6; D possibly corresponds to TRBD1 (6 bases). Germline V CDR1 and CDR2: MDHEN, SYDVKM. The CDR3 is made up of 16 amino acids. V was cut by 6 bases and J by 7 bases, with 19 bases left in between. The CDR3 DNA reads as TGTGCCAGCAGCCCGGTAACCGGGGGCGGGAATTCACCCCTCCACTTT. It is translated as CASSPVTGGGNSPLHF.